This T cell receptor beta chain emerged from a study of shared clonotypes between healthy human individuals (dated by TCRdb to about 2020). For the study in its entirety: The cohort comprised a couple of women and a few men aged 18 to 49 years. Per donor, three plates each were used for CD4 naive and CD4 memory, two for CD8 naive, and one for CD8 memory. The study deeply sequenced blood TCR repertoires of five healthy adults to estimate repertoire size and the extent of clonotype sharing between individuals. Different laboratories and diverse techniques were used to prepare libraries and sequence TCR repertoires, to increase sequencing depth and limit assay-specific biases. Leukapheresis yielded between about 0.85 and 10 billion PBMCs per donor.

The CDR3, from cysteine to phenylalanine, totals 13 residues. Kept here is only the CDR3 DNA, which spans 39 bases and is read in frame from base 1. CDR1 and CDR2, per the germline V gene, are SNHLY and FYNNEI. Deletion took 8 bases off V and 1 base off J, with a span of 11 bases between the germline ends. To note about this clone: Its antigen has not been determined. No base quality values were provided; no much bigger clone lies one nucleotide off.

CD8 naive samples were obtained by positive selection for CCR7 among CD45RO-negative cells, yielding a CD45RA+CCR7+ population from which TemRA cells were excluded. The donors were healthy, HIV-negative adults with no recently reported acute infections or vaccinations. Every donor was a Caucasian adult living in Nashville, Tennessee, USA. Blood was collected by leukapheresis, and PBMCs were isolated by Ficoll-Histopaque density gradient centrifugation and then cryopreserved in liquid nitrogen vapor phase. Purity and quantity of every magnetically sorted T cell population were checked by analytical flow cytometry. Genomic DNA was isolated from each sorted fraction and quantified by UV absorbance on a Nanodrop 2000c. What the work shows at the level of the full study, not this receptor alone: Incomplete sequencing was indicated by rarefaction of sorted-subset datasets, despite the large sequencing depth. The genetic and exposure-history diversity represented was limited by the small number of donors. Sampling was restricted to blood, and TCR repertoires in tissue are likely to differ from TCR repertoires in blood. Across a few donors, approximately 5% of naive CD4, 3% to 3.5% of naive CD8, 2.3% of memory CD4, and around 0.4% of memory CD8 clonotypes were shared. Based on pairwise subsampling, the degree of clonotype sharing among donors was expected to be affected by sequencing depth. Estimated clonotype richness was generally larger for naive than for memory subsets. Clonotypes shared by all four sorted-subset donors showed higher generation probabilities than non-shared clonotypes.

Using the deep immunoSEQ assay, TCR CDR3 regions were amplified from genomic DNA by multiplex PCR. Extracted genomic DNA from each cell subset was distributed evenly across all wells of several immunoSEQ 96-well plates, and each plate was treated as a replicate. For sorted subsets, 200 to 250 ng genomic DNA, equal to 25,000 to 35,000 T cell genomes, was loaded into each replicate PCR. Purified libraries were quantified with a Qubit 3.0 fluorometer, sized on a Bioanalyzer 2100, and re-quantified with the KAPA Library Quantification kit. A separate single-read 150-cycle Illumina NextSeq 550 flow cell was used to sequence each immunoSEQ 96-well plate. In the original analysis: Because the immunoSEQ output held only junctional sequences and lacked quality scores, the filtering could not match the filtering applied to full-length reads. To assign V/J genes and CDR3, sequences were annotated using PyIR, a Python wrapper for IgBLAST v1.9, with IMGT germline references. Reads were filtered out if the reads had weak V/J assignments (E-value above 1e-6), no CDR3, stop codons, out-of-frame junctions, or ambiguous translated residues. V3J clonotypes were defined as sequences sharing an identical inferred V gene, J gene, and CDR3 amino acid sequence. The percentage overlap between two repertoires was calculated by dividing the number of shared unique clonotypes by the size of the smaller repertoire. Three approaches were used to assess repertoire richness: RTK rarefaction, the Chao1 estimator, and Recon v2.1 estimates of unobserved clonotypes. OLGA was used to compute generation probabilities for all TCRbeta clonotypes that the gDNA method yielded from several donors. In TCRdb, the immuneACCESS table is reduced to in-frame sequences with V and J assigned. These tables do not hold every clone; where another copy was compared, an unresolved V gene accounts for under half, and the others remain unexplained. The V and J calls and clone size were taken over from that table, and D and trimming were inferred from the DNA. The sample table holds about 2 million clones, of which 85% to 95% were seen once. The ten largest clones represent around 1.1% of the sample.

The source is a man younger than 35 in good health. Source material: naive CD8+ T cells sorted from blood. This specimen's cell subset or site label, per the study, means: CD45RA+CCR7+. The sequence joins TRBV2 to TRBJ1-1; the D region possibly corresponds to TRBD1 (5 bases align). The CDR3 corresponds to CASEWGGNTEAFF. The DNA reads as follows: TGTGCCAGCGAGTGGGGGGGGAACACTGAAGCTTTCTTT. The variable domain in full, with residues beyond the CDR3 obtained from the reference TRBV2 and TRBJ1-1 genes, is EPEVTQTPSHQVTQMGQEVILRCVPISNHLYFYWYRQILGQKVEFLVSFYNNEISEKSEIFDDQFSVERPDGSNFTLKIRSTKLEDSAMYFCASEWGGNTEAFFGQGTRLTVV.